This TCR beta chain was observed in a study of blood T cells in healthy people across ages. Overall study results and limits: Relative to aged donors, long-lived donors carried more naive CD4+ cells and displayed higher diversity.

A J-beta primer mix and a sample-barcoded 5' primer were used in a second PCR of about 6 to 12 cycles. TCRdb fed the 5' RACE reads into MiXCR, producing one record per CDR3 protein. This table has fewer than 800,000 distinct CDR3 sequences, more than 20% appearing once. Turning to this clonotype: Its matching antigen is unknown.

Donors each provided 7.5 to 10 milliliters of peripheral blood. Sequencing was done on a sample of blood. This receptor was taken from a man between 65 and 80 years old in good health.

CDR3 sequence reads: CASSFYSIANTGELFF. In DNA form, the CDR3 reads TGCGCCAGCAGCTTCTACTCAATCGCGAACACCGGGGAGCTGTTTTTT. The rearrangement links TRBV5-1 to TRBJ2-2; no clear D gene. The length of the CDR3 is 16 residues. Deletions cut 2 bases from V and 0 bases from J, with 11 bases between. Germline V gene data show CDR1 as SGHRS and CDR2 as YFSETQ.